These T cell receptor beta chains were read from a single sample in a study of cytomegalovirus exposure and HLA in healthy donors. Assay: immunoSEQ multiplex PCR; the TCRdb copy retains only in-frame clones and omits some. The sample has approximately 160,000 clones, around nine tenths seen once. Material for sequencing was PBMCs. These receptors all come from a woman between 18 and 29 years old in good health and CMV-seronegative. Both conserved end residues are part of each CDR3. The D gene is left open where the match is weak. Clone size is shown for a subset of rows, as once, few, many or a class of expanded clone.

.	TRBV27	TRBJ2-2	.	TGTGCCAGCAGTAGACAGGGAGGTCTAACCGGGGAGCTGTTTTTT	CASSRQGGLTGELFF
.	TRBV29-1	TRBJ1-2	.	TGCAGCGTCTTGACAGCTAACTATGGCTACACCTTC	CSVLTANYGYTF
.	TRBV5-6	TRBJ1-2	.	TGTGCCAGCAGCTCCGAGATGCTCAGGGCCTTTAACTATGGCTACACCTTC	CASSSEMLRAFNYGYTF
.	TRBV5-4	TRBJ2-3	.	TGTGCCAGCAAGGGCGGGGGCCGCACAGATACGCAGTATTTT	CASKGGGRTDTQYF
.	TRBV4-3	TRBJ2-7	.	TGCGCCAGCAGCCAGGCTAACAGCAACTCCTACGAGCAGTACTTC	CASSQANSNSYEQYF
.	TRBV9	TRBJ2-5	once	TGTGCCAGCAGCGTAGACAGTCAAGAGACCCAGTACTTC	CASSVDSQETQYF
TRBD1	TRBV2	TRBJ1-6	.	TGTGCCAGCAGGTCGGGACAGGGGCGTTCACCCCTCCACTTT	CASRSGQGRSPLHF
TRBD2	TRBV5-1	TRBJ2-7	few	TGCGCCAGCAGCTTGGGAGGGACTAGCTCCTACGAGCAGTACTTC	CASSLGGTSSYEQYF
.	TRBV10-3	TRBJ1-1	once	TGTGCCATCAGGACTACAGAGAACACTGAAGCTTTCTTT	CAIRTTENTEAFF
TRBD1	TRBV10-2	TRBJ1-4	few	TGCGCCAGCAGTGCGACAGGGGGTGAAAAACTGTTTTTT	CASSATGGEKLFF
.	TRBV6-4	TRBJ2-1	few	TGTGCCAGCAGTGAGGGGCAGGGATCCTACAATGAGCAGTTCTTC	CASSEGQGSYNEQFF
TRBD1	TRBV19	TRBJ1-1	.	TGTGCCAGTAGTGCCGCGTGGACAGGGTTGACTGAAGCTTTCTTT	CASSAAWTGLTEAFF
TRBD1	TRBV18	TRBJ2-1	.	TGTGCCAGCTCACCGGACAGGGCATTTTCCTACAATGAGCAGTTCTTC	CASSPDRAFSYNEQFF
.	TRBV18	TRBJ2-1	.	TGTGCCAGCTCACCGGGGGGGACAACCATCGGTGAGCAGTTCTTC	CASSPGGTTIGEQFF
TRBD1	TRBV5-6	TRBJ1-1	.	TGTGCCAGCAGCTCCGGGACAGGTCCAGATATGCTGAACACTGAAGCTTTCTTT	CASSSGTGPDMLNTEAFF
.	TRBV2	TRBJ2-3	.	TGTGCCAGCAGCGGAGGAACAGATACGCAGTATTTT	CASSGGTDTQYF